These 4 T cell receptor beta chains were all obtained from the same sample, sequenced in a study of blood T cell repertoires in COVID-19. TCRdb's table, derived via immunoSEQ multiplex PCR, lists solely in-frame clones and lacks some. Among about 140,000 clones, more than 65% were seen once, and the ten largest hold 4.2%. Sequenced sample: peripheral blood. Receptors originate from a man between 60 and 75 years old with acute or convalescent COVID-19.

At least ten counts were recorded for this clone. The CDR3 DNA is TGTGCCAGTTCCCTTAGGACTCTCGTAGGGTACGAGCAGTACTTC. It codes for CASSLRTLVGYEQYF. The rearrangement joins TRBV19 to TRBJ2-7; maybe TRBD2 (5 bases). CDR1 is LNHDA, CDR2 SQIVND, per germline (reference sequence). Trimming pared 8 bases from V and 4 bases from J, leaving 21 bases between. This CDR3 spans 15 amino acids.

This CDR3 reads CASSSGRAYEQYF. The CDR3 region has the DNA TGTGCCTCTTCTAGCGGGAGGGCCTACGAGCAGTACTTC. V gene TRBV7-8 combines with J gene TRBJ2-7; 12 nucleotides line up with TRBD2. J was trimmed by 2 bases and V by 11 bases; bases with no gene match: 4. Germline lookup yields CDR1 SGHVS and CDR2 FQNEAQ. This CDR3 contains 13 residues.

The chain carries TRBV9 and TRBJ1-1, with D tentatively TRBD1 (6 bases). Germline V lookup: CDR1 SGDLS, CDR2 YYNGEE. The CDR3 sequence is 14 residues long. V lost 4 bases to trimming and J lost 8 bases, with 18 bases between them. The CDR3 spells CASSPTRGGLEAFF. For the CDR3, the DNA is TGTGCCAGCAGCCCTACGCGTGGGGGCTTGGAAGCTTTCTTT.

The chain carries TRBV28 and TRBJ2-7; TRBD2 agrees at 8 bases. The CDR3 is 15 residues long. The trim removed 6 bases at V and 3 bases at J, leaving 10 bases unmatched. The V gene's germline CDR1 is MDHEN and CDR2 SYDVKM. The CDR3 loop is CASSPGGGTNYEQYF. The CDR3 DNA reads as TGTGCCAGCAGCCCGGGAGGGGGGACAAACTACGAGCAGTACTTC. Based on the CDR3 plus reference TRBV28 and TRBJ2-7, the full variable domain is DVKVTQSSRYLVKRTGEKVFLECVQDMDHENMFWYRQDPGLGLRLIYFSYDVKMKEKGDIPEGYSVSREKKERFSLILESASTNQTSMYLCASSPGGGTNYEQYFGPGTRLTVT.